This T cell receptor beta chain was recorded in a study of monozygotic twins with inflammatory bowel disease. Study results and limitations: Comparison of concordant versus discordant twins revealed no difference in repertoire similarity, possibly due to limited power. Immunosuppressive treatment differences may have increased patient repertoire variability.

Researchers ran eight separate cDNA reactions for each sample. TCRdb re-called the 5' RACE reads and gives one entry per CDR3 protein, without DNA. The sample yields some 170,000 distinct CDR3 sequences, of which the top ten take up roughly 2.4%. For this clonotype: Its target is not known.

Material: blood. This clonotype was obtained from a human donor with ulcerative colitis or Crohn's disease, or a healthy co-twin of an affected twin (not recorded which).

The CDR3 sequence: CASSLAVAGNIQYF. V gene TRBV5-6 combines with J gene TRBJ2-4. Per the germline V gene, CDR1 is SGHDT and CDR2 is YYEEEE. The CDR3 spans 14 residues.